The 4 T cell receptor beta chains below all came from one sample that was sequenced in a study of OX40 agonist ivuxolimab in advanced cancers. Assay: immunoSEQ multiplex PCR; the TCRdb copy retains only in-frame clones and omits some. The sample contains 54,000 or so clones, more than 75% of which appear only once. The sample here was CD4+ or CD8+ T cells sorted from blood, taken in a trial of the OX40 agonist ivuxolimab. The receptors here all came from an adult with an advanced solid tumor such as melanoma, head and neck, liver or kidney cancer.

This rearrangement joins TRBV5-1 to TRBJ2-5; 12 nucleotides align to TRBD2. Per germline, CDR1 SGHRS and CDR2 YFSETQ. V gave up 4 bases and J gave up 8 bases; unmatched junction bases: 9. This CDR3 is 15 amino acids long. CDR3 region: CASSRTSGAGDTQYF. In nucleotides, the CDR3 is TGCGCCAGCAGCCGGACTAGCGGGGCGGGGGATACCCAGTACTTC.

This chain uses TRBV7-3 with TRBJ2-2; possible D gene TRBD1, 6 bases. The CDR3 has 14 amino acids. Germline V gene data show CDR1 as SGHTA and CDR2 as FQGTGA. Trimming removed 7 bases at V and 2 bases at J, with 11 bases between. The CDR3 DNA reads TGTGCCAGCACCCCGGGACAAAACACCGGGGAGCTGTTTTTT. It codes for CASTPGQNTGELFF.

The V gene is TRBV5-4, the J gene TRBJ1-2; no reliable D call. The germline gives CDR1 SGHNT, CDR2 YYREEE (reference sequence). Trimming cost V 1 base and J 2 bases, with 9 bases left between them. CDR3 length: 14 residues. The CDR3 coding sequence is TGTGCCAGCAGCTTGATTCGGACCAACTATGGCTACACCTTC. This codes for CASSLIRTNYGYTF.

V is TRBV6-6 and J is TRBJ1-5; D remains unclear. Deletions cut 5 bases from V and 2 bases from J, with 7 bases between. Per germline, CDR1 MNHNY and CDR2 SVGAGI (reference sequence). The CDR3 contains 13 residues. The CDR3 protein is CASSTAGNQPQHF. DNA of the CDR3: TGTGCCAGCAGTACAGCGGGCAATCAGCCCCAGCATTTT.